This T cell receptor beta chain was captured by sequencing in a study of beta chain features in type 1 diabetes. The table lists this clone with a few counts. Its antigen is unknown. From germline, CDR1 is SGHVS and CDR2 FNYEAQ. The CDR3 runs to 15 residues. V lost 5 bases, J lost 2 bases, and 15 bases lay in between. Sorting with CD45RO/CCR7/CD25/CD127/CD95/CD27 yielded naive, central memory, regulatory and stem-like memory CD4+ cells. Study-wide findings and caveats: Moderate yet significant TCRB CDR3 shortening was seen in Type 1 diabetes patients in all four CD4+ subsets.

The isolated RNA, all of it, was reverse transcribed, so expressed TCRB transcripts were what got sequenced. Produced via immunoSEQ multiplex PCR; TCRdb's table is partial and in-frame only. The table shows some 120,000 clones, with roughly 17% occurring only once. The V and J genes are TRBV7-6 and TRBJ2-5; D call uncertain. The sequence derives from a man in his late teens or twenties with type 1 diabetes. The sample consisted of central memory CD4+ T cells from blood. Here the CDR3 reads CASSTYQGRQETQYF. For the CDR3, the DNA is TGTGCCAGCAGCACTTACCAAGGGCGACAAGAGACCCAGTACTTC.